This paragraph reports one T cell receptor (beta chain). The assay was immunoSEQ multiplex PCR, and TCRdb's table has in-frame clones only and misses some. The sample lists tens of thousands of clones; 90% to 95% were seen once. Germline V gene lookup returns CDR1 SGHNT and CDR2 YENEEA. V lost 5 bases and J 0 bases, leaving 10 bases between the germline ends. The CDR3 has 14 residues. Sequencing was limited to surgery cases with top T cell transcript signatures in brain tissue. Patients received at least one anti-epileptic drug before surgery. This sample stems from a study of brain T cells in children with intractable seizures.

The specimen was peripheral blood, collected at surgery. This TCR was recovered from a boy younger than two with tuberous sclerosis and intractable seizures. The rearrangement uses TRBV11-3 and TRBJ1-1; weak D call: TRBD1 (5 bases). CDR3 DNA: TGTGCCAGCAGCACACGACAGATGAACACTGAAGCTTTCTTT. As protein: CASSTRQMNTEAFF. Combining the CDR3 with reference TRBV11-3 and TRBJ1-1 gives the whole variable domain EAGVVQSPRYKIIEKKQPVAFWCNPISGHNTLYWYLQNLGQGPELLIRYENEEAVDDSQLPKDRFSAERLKGVDSTLKIQPAELGDSAVYLCASSTRQMNTEAFFGQGTRLTVV.